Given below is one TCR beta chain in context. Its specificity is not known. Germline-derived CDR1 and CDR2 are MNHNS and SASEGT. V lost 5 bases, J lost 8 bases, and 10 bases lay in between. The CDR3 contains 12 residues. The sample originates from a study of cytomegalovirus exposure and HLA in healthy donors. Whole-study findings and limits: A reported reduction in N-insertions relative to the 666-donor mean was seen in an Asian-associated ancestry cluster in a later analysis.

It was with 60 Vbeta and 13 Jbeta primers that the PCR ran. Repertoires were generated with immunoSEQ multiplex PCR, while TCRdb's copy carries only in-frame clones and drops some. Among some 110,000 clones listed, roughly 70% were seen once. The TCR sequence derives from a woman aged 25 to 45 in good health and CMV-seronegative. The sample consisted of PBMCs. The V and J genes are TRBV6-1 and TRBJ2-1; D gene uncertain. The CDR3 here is CASSKRFDEQFF. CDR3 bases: TGTGCCAGCAGTAAGAGGTTCGATGAGCAGTTCTTC.